This T cell receptor (beta chain) came from a study of shared clonotypes between healthy human individuals. Clones were sequenced by immunoSEQ multiplex PCR, and TCRdb holds only the in-frame ones, with some missing. The sample has more than 1.2 million clones; approximately 98.5% are singletons. V shed 4 bases, J shed 4 bases, and the junction held 8 bases outside the gene matches. The CDR3 covers 17 residues. Germline V CDR1 and CDR2: SGDLS, YYNGEE. The rearrangement links TRBV9 to TRBJ2-5, with 15 positions matching TRBD2. Sequences were obtained from naive CD4+ T cells sorted from blood. Subset given: CD45RA+ positively selected. The clonotype was recovered from a man aged 25-40 years in good health. CDR3 coding DNA: TGTGCCAGCAGCCCGACCGGACTAGCGGGAGGGGGAGAGACCCAGTACTTC. It translates to CASSPTGLAGGGETQYF.